The 22 T cell receptor beta chains reported below all come from one sample, sequenced in a study of molecular identifiers for immune sequencing clone quantification. TCRdb reanalysed the PCR reads using MiXCR and keeps one entry per CDR3 protein. This table holds under 800,000 distinct CDR3 sequences, over 25% found once. The sequencing sample was made of naive CD8+ T cells from blood, with Jurkat cell RNA spiked in. Stated subset: FACS-sorted CD8+CD4-CCR7+CD45RA+ naive T cells. All receptors come from a human donor in good health. Some libraries in this study had Jurkat cell RNA spiked in.

This clonotype was seen at least ten times. The chain recombines TRBV11-2 with TRBJ2-1; 9 bases are shared with TRBD2. This CDR3 has 16 residues. CDR1 SGHAT and CDR2 FQNNGV come from the germline V gene. Trimming cost V 1 base and J 3 bases; bases outside gene matches: 4. DNA for the CDR3: TGTGCCAGCAGCTTAGGGGGACTAGCTTACTACAATGAGCAGTTCTTC. As protein: CASSLGGLAYYNEQFF.

The chain employs TRBV7-9 and TRBJ2-2, with D tentatively TRBD2 (6 bases). The CDR3 consists of 13 residues. The germline V gene encodes CDR1 SEHNR and CDR2 FQNEAQ (reference sequence). Between the trimmed V and J ends, which lost 7 bases and 7 bases, there was a span of 13 bases. CDR3 DNA: TGTGCCAGCACCAAGGACGGGGGCGGGGAGCTGTTTTTT. Protein sequence: CASTKDGGGELFF. The full variable domain, completed using reference TRBV7-9 and TRBJ2-2, is DTGVSQNPRHKITKRGQNVTFRCDPISEHNRLYWYRQTLGQGPEFLTYFQNEAQLEKSRLLSDRFSAERPKGSFSTLEIQRTEQGDSAMYLCASTKDGGGELFFGEGSRLTVL.

The chain couples TRBV6-1 to TRBJ1-1; 8 positions match TRBD1. The V segment lost 3 bases and the J segment 0 bases; nucleotides outside the gene matches: 3. The CDR3 length is 15 residues. In germline, CDR1 is MNHNS, CDR2 SASEGT. The CDR3 nucleotides are TGTGCCAGCAGTGACGGGACAGGTCTGAACACTGAAGCTTTCTTT. As protein: CASSDGTGLNTEAFF.

This clonotype was observed many times. The chain uses TRBV6-2 or TRBV6-3 and TRBJ2-3, with unresolved D. Germline V lookup: CDR1 MNHEY, CDR2 SVGEGT. CDR3 size: 15 residues. Trimming removed 5 bases from V and 3 bases from J, with 15 bases in between. CDR3 amino acids: CASSIAASPTDTQYF. The CDR3 DNA reads as TGTGCCAGCAGTATAGCAGCGAGCCCGACAGATACGCAGTATTTT.

This clonotype was recorded a few times. The chain joins TRBV20-1 to TRBJ2-7, with D tentatively TRBD1 (6 bases). CDR1 is DFQATT and CDR2 is SNEGSKA in the germline V gene (reference sequence). The CDR3 spans 13 residues. Trimming stripped 6 bases from V and 3 bases from J, with 15 bases between. The CDR3 protein is CSARNTGYYEQYF. The CDR3 nucleotides read TGCAGTGCCCGAAACACAGGGTACTACGAGCAGTACTTC.

At least ten counts were recorded for this clonotype. The gene calls are TRBV7-9 and TRBJ1-1; D is uncertain. The germline V gene encodes CDR1 SEHNR and CDR2 FQNEAQ (reference sequence). The ends were cut back, 2 bases at V and 3 bases at J, with 10 bases in the middle. The CDR3 is made up of 14 amino acids. In nucleotides, the CDR3 is TGTGCCAGCAGCTTACTAGTCTTGGACACTGAAGCTTTCTTT. Translating gives CASSLLVLDTEAFF.

This clonotype was counted many times. The rearrangement uses TRBV7-9 and TRBJ2-7; a weak D match, TRBD1 (5 bases). V shed 5 bases and J shed 2 bases, with 13 bases lying between them. Germline V lookup: CDR1 SEHNR, CDR2 FQNEAQ (reference sequence). The CDR3 totals 14 residues. The CDR3 sequence: CASSHPDRPYEQYF. CDR3 sequence (DNA): TGTGCCAGCAGCCACCCCGACAGACCCTACGAGCAGTACTTC. The full variable domain, in which reference TRBV7-9 and TRBJ2-7 provide the parts outside the CDR3, is DTGVSQNPRHKITKRGQNVTFRCDPISEHNRLYWYRQTLGQGPEFLTYFQNEAQLEKSRLLSDRFSAERPKGSFSTLEIQRTEQGDSAMYLCASSHPDRPYEQYFGPGTRLTVT.

Details on this clonotype: This may stem from a read error, because a much larger clone lies one nucleotide away. The J gene is TRBJ1-4, the V gene TRBV30; D call uncertain. The length of the CDR3 is 15 residues. Looked up from germline, CDR1 is GTSNPN and CDR2 is SVGIG (reference sequence). Deletions cut 1 base from V and 8 bases from J, with 17 bases between. DNA for the CDR3: TGTGCCTGGAGTGGGGGTACAGAGGAAGGAGAAAAACTGTTTTTT. Its protein is CAWSGGTEEGEKLFF.

The chain employs TRBV20-1 and TRBJ2-7, with 7 nucleotides matching TRBD1. Germline assignment: CDR1 DFQATT and CDR2 SNEGSKA (reference sequence). The CDR3 is 14 amino acids. J was trimmed by 6 bases and V by 3 bases; bases with no gene match: 11. The CDR3 here is CSARLRDSGFEQYF. The CDR3 region has the DNA TGCAGTGCTAGGCTCCGGGACAGTGGCTTCGAGCAGTACTTC.

A word on this clonotype: As the CDR3 is not closed by the conserved phenylalanine or tryptophan, this likely results from a read error. This chain links TRBV19 with TRBJ1-4; D is unresolved. Germline CDR1 and CDR2: LNHDA and SQIVND (reference sequence). This CDR3 comprises 17 residues. V was clipped by 5 bases and J by 7 bases, with 23 bases between them. The CDR3 reads CASSFPSFRGKGEKLFI. The CDR3 DNA reads TGTGCCAGTAGTTTCCCTTCGTTTCGGGGAAAGGGTGAAAAACTGTTTATT.

This clonotype was picked up a small number of times. The rearrangement links TRBV19 to TRBJ1-5; D is unclear. V lost 6 bases and J 2 bases, leaving 14 bases between the germline ends. CDR1 and CDR2 (germline): LNHDA, SQIVND (reference sequence). The CDR3 extends over 15 amino acids. The CDR3 sequence is CASSLNERGNQPQHF. The CDR3 DNA reads TGTGCCAGTAGCCTCAACGAACGGGGCAATCAGCCCCAGCATTTT. Based on the CDR3 plus reference TRBV19 and TRBJ1-5, the full variable domain is DGGITQSPKYLFRKEGQNVTLSCEQNLNHDAMYWYRQDPGQGLRLIYYSQIVNDFQKGDIAEGYSVSREKKESFPLTVTSAQKNPTAFYLCASSLNERGNQPQHFGDGTRLSIL.

The genes are TRBV12-3 or TRBV12-4 and TRBJ1-5; TRBD1 might be the D (6 bases). The germline V and J ends were trimmed by 5 bases and 6 bases, with 14 bases remaining between them. The CDR3 consists of 14 residues. The CDR3 protein is CASSPGGPPQPQHF. CDR3 in DNA: TGTGCCAGCAGTCCCGGGGGCCCCCCTCAGCCCCAGCATTTT.

This clonotype was counted a few times. The J gene is TRBJ2-5, the V gene TRBV9, with D perhaps matching TRBD2 (6 bases). CDR1 is SGDLS, CDR2 YYNGEE, per germline. The CDR3 spans 15 residues. Trimming pared 0 bases from V and 1 base from J, leaving 10 bases between. CDR3 protein: CASSVVGGSQETQYF. The CDR3 DNA reads as TGTGCCAGCAGCGTAGTAGGAGGGTCCCAAGAGACCCAGTACTTC.

As regards this clonotype: The germline gene is not matched at one end of the junction; a read error may be the cause. V usage is TRBV7-9 and J usage is TRBJ2-7; tentative D call: TRBD2 (6 bases). The CDR3 totals 13 residues. Looked up from germline, CDR1 is SEHNR and CDR2 is FQNEAQ (reference sequence). In nucleotides, the CDR3 is TGTGCCGGCAGCCCGCCAGCGGCGGGGGAGCAGTACTTC. Encoded protein: CAGSPPAAGEQYF.

With respect to this clonotype: Just one base apart from a much larger clone, this may be a read error. The chain's CDR3 is CASSPNPQEPQYF. In DNA, the CDR3 is TGTGCCAGCAGCCCCAACCCCCAAGAGCCCCAGTACTTC. The chain combines TRBV6-5 with TRBJ2-5; D not certain. Germline V lookup: CDR1 MNHEY, CDR2 SVGAGI. CDR3 length equals 13 residues.

Of note for this clonotype: A much larger clone is a single base away; this may be a read error. The chain is built from TRBV29-1 and TRBJ2-2; possible D gene TRBD2, 6 bases. This CDR3 has 14 residues. CDR1 and CDR2 (germline): SQVTM, ANQGSEA. CDR3 in amino acids: CSMMRGMNTGELLF. CDR3 DNA sequence: TGCAGCATGATGCGGGGAATGAACACCGGGGAGCTGCTTTTT.

As for this clonotype: A much larger clone lies one base from this, so it may be a read error. The chain couples TRBV7-9 to TRBJ2-5; D is unresolved. CDR1 SEHNR and CDR2 FQNEAQ come from the germline V gene (reference sequence). The CDR3 has 12 amino acids. The CDR3 protein is CPSSLTGETQYF. CDR3 DNA sequence: TGTCCCAGCAGCCTCACCGGGGAGACCCAGTACTTC.

This clonotype was picked up a small number of times. This chain links TRBV7-3 with TRBJ2-7; 7 bases align to TRBD2. V dropped 5 bases and J dropped 5; count of bases not matched to a gene: 12. The CDR3 spans 15 residues. The germline V gene has CDR1 SGHTA and CDR2 FQGTGA. CDR3: CASSHGGGPLNEQYF. The CDR3 coding sequence is TGTGCCAGCAGCCATGGGGGGGGTCCCCTCAACGAGCAGTACTTC.

This clonotype has at least ten counts. The gene calls are TRBV5-1 and TRBJ2-3, with D possibly matching TRBD2 (5 bases). The CDR3 has 16 residues. The germline V gene encodes CDR1 SGHRS and CDR2 YFSETQ. Between the trimmed V and J ends, which lost 4 bases and 0 bases, there was a span of 15 bases. CDR3 DNA sequence: TGCGCCAGCAGCCCTAGCCATCCCTTTAGCACAGATACGCAGTATTTT. Protein sequence: CASSPSHPFSTDTQYF.

The genes are TRBV5-6 and TRBJ2-2; weak D call: TRBD2 (6 bases). V lost 5 bases to trimming and J lost 2 bases, with 13 bases between them. This CDR3 has 15 amino acids. Looked up from germline, CDR1 is SGHDT and CDR2 is YYEEEE. CDR3 nucleotide sequence: TGTGCCAGCAGGGTCGGGGGTCCTAACACCGGGGAGCTGTTTTTT. The encoded protein is CASRVGGPNTGELFF.

As regards this clonotype: A read error may be the cause here, since a much bigger clone is one base away. This CDR3 fails to terminate in the conserved phenylalanine or tryptophan, so it likely reflects a read error. The rearrangement joins TRBV4-1 to TRBJ2-5; 8 nucleotides align to TRBD2. CDR3 size: 15 residues. Germline CDR1 MGHRA, CDR2 YSYEKL. The junction had 4 bases not matched to a gene; V was cut back by 1 base and J by 3 bases. CDR3 sequence (DNA): TGCGCCAGCAGCCAAGCGGGAGGGCCCGAAGAGACCCAGTACATC. Protein: CASSQAGGPEETQYI.

This clonotype was seen a handful of times. V usage is TRBV7-9 and J usage is TRBJ2-7, with TRBD1 matching over 7 bases. The CDR3 totals 18 residues. J gave up 3 bases and V 4 bases, and 18 bases lay outside the gene matches. Germline CDR1 reads SEHNR; CDR2 reads FQNEAQ (reference sequence). The CDR3 nucleotides are TGTGCCAGCAGCTCGCCCGAGCCGGGACAGCCCGCGGGCTACGAGCAGTACTTC. Translation: CASSSPEPGQPAGYEQYF.